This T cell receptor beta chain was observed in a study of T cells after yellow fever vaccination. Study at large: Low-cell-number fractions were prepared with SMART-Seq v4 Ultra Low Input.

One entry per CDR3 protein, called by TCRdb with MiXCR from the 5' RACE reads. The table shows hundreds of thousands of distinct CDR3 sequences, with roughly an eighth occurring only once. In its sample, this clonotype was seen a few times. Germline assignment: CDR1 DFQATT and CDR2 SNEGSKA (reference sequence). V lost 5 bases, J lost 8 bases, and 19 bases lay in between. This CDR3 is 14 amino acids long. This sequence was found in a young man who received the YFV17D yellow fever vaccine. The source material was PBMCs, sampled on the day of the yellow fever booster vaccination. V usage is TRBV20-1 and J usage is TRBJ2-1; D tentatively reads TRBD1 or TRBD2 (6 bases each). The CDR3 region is CSADRRGIRDEQFF. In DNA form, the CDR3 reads TGCAGTGCTGATAGGAGGGGGATCAGAGATGAGCAGTTCTTC.